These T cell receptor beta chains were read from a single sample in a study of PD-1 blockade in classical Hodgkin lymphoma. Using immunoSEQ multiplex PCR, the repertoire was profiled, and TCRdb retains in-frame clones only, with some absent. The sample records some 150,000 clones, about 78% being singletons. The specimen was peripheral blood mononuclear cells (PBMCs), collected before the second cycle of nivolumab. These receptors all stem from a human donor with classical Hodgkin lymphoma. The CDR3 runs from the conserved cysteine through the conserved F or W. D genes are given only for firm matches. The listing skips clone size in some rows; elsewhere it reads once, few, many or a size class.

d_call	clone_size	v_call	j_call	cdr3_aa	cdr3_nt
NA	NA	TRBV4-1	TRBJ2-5	CASSQPGGQSQETQYF	TGCGCCAGCAGCCAACCCGGAGGTCAGAGCCAAGAGACCCAGTACTTC
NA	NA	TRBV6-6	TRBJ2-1	CASSPRGRSYNEQFF	TGTGCCAGCAGTCCAAGGGGGAGGTCCTACAATGAGCAGTTCTTC
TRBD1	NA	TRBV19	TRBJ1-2	CASSRDRVNYGYTF	TGTGCCAGTAGTAGGGACAGAGTGAACTATGGCTACACCTTC
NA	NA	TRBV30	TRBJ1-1	CAWDRLNTEAFF	TGTGCCTGGGACCGGTTGAACACTGAAGCTTTCTTT
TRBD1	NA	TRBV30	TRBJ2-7	CAWRDRAYEQYF	TGTGCCTGGAGAGACAGGGCCTACGAGCAGTACTTC
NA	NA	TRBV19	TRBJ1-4	CASSYGGTIEKLFF	TGTGCCAGTAGTTACGGTGGTACGATTGAAAAACTGTTTTTT
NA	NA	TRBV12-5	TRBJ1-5	CASGENQPQHF	TGTGCTAGTGGTGAAAATCAGCCCCAGCATTTT
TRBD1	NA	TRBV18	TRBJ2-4	CASSRSPGQGDIQYF	TGTGCCAGCTCACGTTCACCGGGACAGGGGGACATTCAGTACTTC
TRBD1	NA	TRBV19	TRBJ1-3	CASSPGTASGNTIYF	TGTGCCAGTAGTCCCGGGACAGCCTCTGGAAACACCATATATTTT
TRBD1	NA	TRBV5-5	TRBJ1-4	CASSYRTGREKLFF	TGTGCCAGCAGCTACCGGACAGGGAGGGAAAAACTGTTTTTT
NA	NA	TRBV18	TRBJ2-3	CASSPVVGTDTQYF	TGTGCCAGCTCACCAGTGGTCGGCACAGATACGCAGTATTTT
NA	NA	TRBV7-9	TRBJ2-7	CASSFVQGYEQYF	TGTGCCAGCAGCTTTGTTCAGGGATACGAGCAGTACTTC
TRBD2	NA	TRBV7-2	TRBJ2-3	CASKVLAVTDTQYF	TGTGCCAGCAAAGTGCTAGCGGTAACAGATACGCAGTATTTT
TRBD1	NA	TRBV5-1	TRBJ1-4	CASSLPDRGTRDEKLFF	TGCGCCAGCAGCTTGCCCGACAGGGGGACCCGGGATGAAAAACTGTTTTTT
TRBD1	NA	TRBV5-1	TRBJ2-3	CASSPGRDSGADTQYF	TGCGCCAGCAGCCCCGGCCGGGACAGTGGGGCAGATACGCAGTATTTT
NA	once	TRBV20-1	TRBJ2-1	CSAKGLPGQFF	TGCAGTGCTAAGGGCTTGCCAGGGCAGTTCTTC
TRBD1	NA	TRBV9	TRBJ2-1	CASSVHGTAYSYNEQFF	TGTGCCAGCAGCGTCCACGGGACAGCATACTCCTACAATGAGCAGTTCTTC
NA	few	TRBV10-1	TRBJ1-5	CAIRGVDQPQHF	TGCGCCATAAGGGGGGTGGATCAGCCCCAGCATTTT
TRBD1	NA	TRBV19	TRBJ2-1	CASSGQGFFSYNEQFF	TGTGCCAGTAGCGGACAGGGTTTCTTCTCCTACAATGAGCAGTTCTTC
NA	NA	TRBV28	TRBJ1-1	CASSFWLNTEAFF	TGTGCCAGCAGTTTTTGGCTGAACACTGAAGCTTTCTTT
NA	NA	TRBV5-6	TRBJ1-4	CASSLPPAEKLFF	TGTGCCAGCAGCTTGCCTCCGGCAGAAAAACTGTTTTTT
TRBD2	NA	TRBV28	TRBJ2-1	CASIGGGSYEQFF	TGTGCCAGCATCGGGGGAGGGTCGTATGAGCAGTTCTTC
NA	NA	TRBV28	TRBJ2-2	CASLETTNTGELFF	TGTGCCAGCTTAGAGACGACGAACACCGGGGAGCTGTTTTTT
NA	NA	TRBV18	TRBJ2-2	CASSPRMIAPNGGGELFF	TGTGCCAGCTCACCACGGATGATAGCGCCTAACGGGGGCGGGGAGCTGTTTTTT
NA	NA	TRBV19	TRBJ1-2	CASSARDYGYTF	TGTGCCAGTAGTGCCAGGGACTATGGCTACACCTTC
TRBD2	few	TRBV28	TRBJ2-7	CASSDGTSGFHEQYF	TGTGCCAGCAGCGACGGGACTAGCGGGTTCCACGAGCAGTACTTC
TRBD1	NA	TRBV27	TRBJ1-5	CASSPYGQAWQPQHF	TGTGCCAGCAGTCCGTACGGACAGGCCTGGCAGCCCCAGCATTTT
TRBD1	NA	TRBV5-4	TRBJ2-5	CASSGTGGLQETQYF	TGTGCCAGCAGCGGGACAGGAGGGCTCCAAGAGACCCAGTACTTC
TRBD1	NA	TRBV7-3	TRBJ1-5	CASSSDRGNQPQHF	TGTGCCAGCAGCTCCGACAGGGGCAATCAGCCCCAGCATTTT
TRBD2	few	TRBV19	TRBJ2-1	CASSMKREAGEPYNEQFF	TGTGCCAGTAGTATGAAAAGGGAAGCGGGAGAGCCTTACAATGAGCAGTTCTTC
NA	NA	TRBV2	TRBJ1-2	CASSEQTPFYGYTF	TGTGCCAGCAGTGAACAGACTCCTTTTTATGGCTACACCTTC
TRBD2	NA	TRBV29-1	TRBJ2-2	CSVGAGEDTGELFF	TGCAGCGTTGGGGCGGGAGAGGACACCGGGGAGCTGTTTTTT
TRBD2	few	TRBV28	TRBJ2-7	CASSSEREEQYF	TGTGCCAGCAGTTCCGAGCGGGAAGAGCAGTACTTC
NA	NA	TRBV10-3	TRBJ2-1	CAIAGTYNEQFF	TGTGCCATCGCCGGGACCTACAATGAGCAGTTCTTC
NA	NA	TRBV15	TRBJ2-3	CATSPRRGILTDTQYF	TGTGCCACCAGCCCCCGGAGAGGGATTCTAACAGATACGCAGTATTTT
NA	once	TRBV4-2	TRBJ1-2	CASSQDRTDPYGYTF	TGTGCCAGCAGCCAAGATCGCACAGATCCTTATGGCTACACCTTC
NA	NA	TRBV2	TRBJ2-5	CASSEDTGNLETQYF	TGTGCCAGCAGTGAAGACACAGGGAACCTCGAGACCCAGTACTTC
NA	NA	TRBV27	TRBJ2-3	CASSKLVRDTQYF	TGTGCCAGCAGTAAATTGGTCAGAGATACGCAGTATTTT
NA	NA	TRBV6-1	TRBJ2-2	CASSVEANTGELFF	TGTGCCAGCAGTGTGGAGGCAAACACCGGGGAGCTGTTTTTT
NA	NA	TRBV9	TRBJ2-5	CASSTTGKETQYF	TGTGCCAGCAGCACGACAGGCAAAGAGACCCAGTACTTC
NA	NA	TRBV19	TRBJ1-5	CASRVGRRTYGNQPQHF	TGTGCCAGTAGGGTCGGGCGCCGGACCTATGGCAATCAGCCCCAGCATTTT
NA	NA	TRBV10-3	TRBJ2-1	CAISDLGGSYNEQFF	TGTGCCATCAGTGATCTAGGGGGCTCCTACAATGAGCAGTTCTTC
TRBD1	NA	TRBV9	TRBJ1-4	CASSRPGQGPNEKLFF	TGTGCCAGCAGCAGACCTGGACAGGGCCCTAATGAAAAACTGTTTTTT
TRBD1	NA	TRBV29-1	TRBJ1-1	CSVLQGVTEAFF	TGCAGCGTTTTACAGGGGGTAACTGAAGCTTTCTTT
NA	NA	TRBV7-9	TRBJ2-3	CASSQIGGITDTQYF	TGTGCCAGCAGCCAGATAGGGGGGATCACAGATACGCAGTATTTT
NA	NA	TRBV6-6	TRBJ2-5	CASSYSSPRGETQYF	TGTGCCAGCAGTTACTCGAGCCCCAGAGGGGAGACCCAGTACTTC
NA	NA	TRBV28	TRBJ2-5	CASSWVGEETQYF	TGTGCCAGCAGTTGGGTCGGGGAAGAGACCCAGTACTTC
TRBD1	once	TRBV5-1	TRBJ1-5	CASSQGTGSNQPQHF	TGCGCCAGCAGCCAGGGGACAGGAAGTAATCAGCCCCAGCATTTT
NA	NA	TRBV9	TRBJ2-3	CASSVVGDTQYF	TGTGCCAGCAGCGTAGTTGGAGATACGCAGTATTTT
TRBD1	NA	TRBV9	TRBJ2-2	CASSVKQGVNTGELFF	TGTGCCAGCAGCGTAAAGCAGGGGGTGAACACCGGGGAGCTGTTTTTT
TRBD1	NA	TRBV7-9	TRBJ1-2	CASSRLPGQGVYGYTF	TGTGCCAGCAGCCGTCTTCCCGGACAGGGGGTCTATGGCTACACCTTC
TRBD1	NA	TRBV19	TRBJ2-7	CASSRQGSYEQYF	TGTGCCAGTAGTCGACAGGGCTCCTACGAGCAGTACTTC
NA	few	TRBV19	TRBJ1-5	CASRLGGSNQPQHF	TGTGCGAGTCGGCTAGGAGGTAGCAATCAGCCCCAGCATTTT